This T cell receptor beta chain stems from a study of shared T cell receptors in the human thymus. After removal of 4 bases from V and 4 bases from J, the junction contained 17 bases not matched to a gene. This CDR3 region has 19 residues. Looked up from germline, CDR1 is SGHVS and CDR2 is FQNEAQ. Profiled with immunoSEQ multiplex PCR; TCRdb holds only in-frame clones, not every one. The sample includes roughly 710,000 clones, approximately 85% of them seen just once. In addition, the sample was reused for a study of human thymus T cells.

The chain links TRBV7-8 to TRBJ1-5; 9 bases match TRBD1. This TCR derives from a girl under three years old with a congenital heart defect. What was sequenced was thymocytes. The CDR3 nucleotides read TGTGCCAGCAGCTCACATCCGGGACAGGGAGTCCCGCGGAATCAGCCCCAGCATTTT. The encoded protein is CASSSHPGQGVPRNQPQHF.